The text below deals with one T cell receptor beta chain. The data derive from a study of blood T cell repertoires in COVID-19. Overall study context: Sources were T cells, B-cell-depleted T cells, or PBMCs; the material itself was cDNA or gDNA.

This table comes from immunoSEQ multiplex PCR, and its TCRdb copy is limited to in-frame clones, with some not included. The data show a few hundred thousand clones, around 80% seen once. Germline CDR1 is MNHEY and CDR2 is SVGEGT. The V and J ends lost 7 bases and 8 bases respectively, with 20 bases between them. The CDR3 loop spans 14 amino acids. The sequence was collected from a woman in her 40s with acute COVID-19. The chain uses TRBV6-2 or TRBV6-3 and TRBJ1-2, with D tentatively TRBD1 (5 bases). The sequenced material came from PBMCs or T cells enriched from blood (not recorded which). The CDR3 sequence: CASTPSGERGGYTF. CDR3 in DNA: TGTGCCAGCACCCCCAGCGGGGAAAGGGGAGGCTACACCTTC.